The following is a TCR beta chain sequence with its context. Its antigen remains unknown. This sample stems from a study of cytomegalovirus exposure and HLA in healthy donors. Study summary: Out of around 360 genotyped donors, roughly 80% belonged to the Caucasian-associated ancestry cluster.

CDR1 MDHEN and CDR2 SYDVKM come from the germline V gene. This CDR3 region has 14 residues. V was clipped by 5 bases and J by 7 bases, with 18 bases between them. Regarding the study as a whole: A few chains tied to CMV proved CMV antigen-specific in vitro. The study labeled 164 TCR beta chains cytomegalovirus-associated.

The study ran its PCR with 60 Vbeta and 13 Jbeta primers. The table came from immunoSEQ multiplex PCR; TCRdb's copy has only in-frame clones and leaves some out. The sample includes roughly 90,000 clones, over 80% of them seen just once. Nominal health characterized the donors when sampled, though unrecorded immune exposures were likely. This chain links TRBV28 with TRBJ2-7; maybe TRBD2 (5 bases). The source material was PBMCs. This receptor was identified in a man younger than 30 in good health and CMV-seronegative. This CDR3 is CASSGLGSLSEQYF. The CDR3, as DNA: TGTGCCAGCAGTGGCCTTGGGAGTTTGTCGGAGCAGTACTTC.